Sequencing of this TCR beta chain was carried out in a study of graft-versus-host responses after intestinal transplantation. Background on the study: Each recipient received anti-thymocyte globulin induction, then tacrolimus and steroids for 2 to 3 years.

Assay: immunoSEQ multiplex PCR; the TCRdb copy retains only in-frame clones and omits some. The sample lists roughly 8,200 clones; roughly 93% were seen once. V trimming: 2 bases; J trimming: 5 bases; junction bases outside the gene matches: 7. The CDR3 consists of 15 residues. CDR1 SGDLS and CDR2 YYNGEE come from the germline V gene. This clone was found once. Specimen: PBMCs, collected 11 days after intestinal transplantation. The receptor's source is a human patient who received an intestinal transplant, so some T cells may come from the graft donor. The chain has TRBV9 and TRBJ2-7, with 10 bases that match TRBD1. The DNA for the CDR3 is TGTGCCAGCAGCGTCTCGGGACAGGGGACCCACGAGCAGTACTTC. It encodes CASSVSGQGTHEQYF.